These T cell receptor beta chains were read from a single sample in a study of regulatory T cells in long-lasting Graves disease. TCRdb recomputed calls from the multiplex PCR reads with MiXCR, one row per CDR3 protein. The sample contains some 430,000 distinct CDR3 sequences, 20% to 25% of which appear only once. Sample: peripheral blood mononuclear cells (PBMCs), taken when the disease was refractory, from a patient treated with antithyroid drugs. These receptors came from a female donor with Graves disease. Each CDR3 is given with its conserved first and last residue. The D gene is left open where the match is weak. Not every row has a clone size; where given, it reads once, few, many or a size class.

TRBV20-1	.	TRBJ2-7	few	CSARVLREAPYEQYF	TGCAGTGCTAGAGTCCTTAGGGAGGCGCCCTACGAGCAGTACTTC
TRBV20-1	.	TRBJ1-1	.	CRGRAGNSDTEAFF	TGCAGGGGGAGGGCCGGAAATTCGGACACTGAAGCTTTCTTT
TRBV28	TRBD1	TRBJ2-6	many	CASSPDRDYVGANVLTF	TGTGCCAGCAGTCCGGACAGGGATTATGTTGGGGCCAACGTCCTGACTTTC
TRBV28	.	TRBJ1-1	many	CASRVDKNTEAFF	TGTGCCAGCAGAGTTGACAAGAACACTGAAGCTTTCTTT
TRBV7-8	.	TRBJ2-5	many	CASSRTRVGETQYF	TGTGCCAGCAGCCGGACAAGGGTCGGAGAGACCCAGTACTTC
TRBV2	.	TRBJ2-1	many	CASSEFGNEQFF	TGTGCCAGCAGTGAGTTCGGGAATGAGCAGTTCTTC
TRBV6-1	TRBD1	TRBJ1-1	many	CASRAGGVGTEAFF	TGTGCCAGCAGGGCAGGGGGCGTAGGCACTGAAGCTTTCTTT
TRBV7-9	.	TRBJ1-2	few	CASSLGGNTGYTF	TGTGCCAGCAGCTTAGGGGGGAATACTGGCTACACCTTC
TRBV19	TRBD1	TRBJ1-5	.	CASSIWDSDQPQHF	TGTGCCAGTAGTATTTGGGACAGCGATCAGCCCCAGCATTTT
TRBV12-3/TRBV12-4	TRBD1	TRBJ2-2	many	CASSFTTGWTGELFF	TGTGCCAGCAGTTTTACGACAGGGTGGACCGGGGAGCTGTTTTTT
TRBV3-1	TRBD1	TRBJ1-2	many	CASSHTGDHGYTF	TGTGCCAGCAGCCACACAGGGGATCATGGCTACACCTTC
TRBV5-4	.	TRBJ2-7	few	CASSLGGGASYEQYF	TGTGCCAGCAGCTTGGGTGGGGGGGCGTCCTACGAGCAGTACTTC
TRBV7-6	TRBD1	TRBJ2-5	few	CASSRNPGQVLETQYF	TGTGCCAGCAGCAGAAACCCGGGACAGGTTTTAGAGACCCAGTACTTC
TRBV7-8	.	TRBJ2-5	few	CATSTWASVLQETQYF	TGTGCCACCTCGACATGGGCTAGCGTACTCCAAGAGACCCAGTACTTC
TRBV29-1	TRBD1	TRBJ1-1	.	CSVARQGAGTEAFF	TGCAGCGTCGCCAGACAGGGGGCTGGCACTGAAGCTTTCTTT
TRBV28	.	TRBJ1-1	many	CAASNDWESTEAFF	TGTGCCGCCTCAAACGACTGGGAGAGCACTGAAGCTTTCTTT
TRBV20-1	TRBD2	TRBJ2-5	few	CSARDLAGGLETQYF	TGCAGTGCTAGAGATCTAGCGGGGGGCCTGGAGACCCAGTACTTC
TRBV29-1	.	TRBJ1-1	many	CSVDPGGSMNTEAFF	TGCAGCGTTGATCCTGGGGGTAGCATGAACACTGAAGCTTTCTTT
TRBV11-3	.	TRBJ1-1	few	CASSLRGSLVNTEAFF	TGTGCCAGCAGCTTACGGGGCAGTCTAGTAAACACTGAAGCTTTCTTT
TRBV2	.	TRBJ1-6	many	CASSQGHNPNSPLHF	TGTGCCAGCTCGCAGGGACATAACCCCAATTCACCCCTCCACTTT
TRBV11-2	TRBD2	TRBJ2-7	many	CATSPSGRAQEQYF	TGTGCCACTAGCCCTAGCGGGAGGGCTCAAGAGCAGTACTTC
TRBV13	.	TRBJ2-2	few	CASSWDPFTGELFF	TGTGCCAGCAGCTGGGACCCCTTCACCGGGGAGCTGTTTTTT
TRBV12-3/TRBV12-4	.	TRBJ1-1	many	CASTLGGFPMNTEAFF	TGTGCCAGCACTCTGGGGGGTTTCCCAATGAACACTGAAGCTTTCTTT
TRBV13	TRBD2	TRBJ2-7	few	CASSYQAGTSGEQYF	TGTGCCAGCAGCTACCAAGCCGGGACTAGCGGGGAGCAGTACTTC
TRBV7-9	.	TRBJ1-1	.	CASSPQGMTEAFF	TGTGCCAGCAGCCCCCAGGGTATGACTGAAGCTTTCTTT
TRBV11-2	TRBD2	TRBJ2-2	few	CASSPSGGGHGELFF	TGTGCCAGCAGCCCCTCCGGCGGGGGGCACGGGGAGCTGTTTTTT
TRBV5-1	.	TRBJ2-2	.	CASSVGDSSTGELFF	TGCGCCAGCAGCGTAGGGGACTCTAGCACCGGGGAGCTGTTTTTT
TRBV7-2	TRBD2	TRBJ2-5	few	CASSLARQPGGETQYF	TGTGCCAGCAGCTTAGCCCGACAGCCCGGGGGGGAGACCCAGTACTTC
TRBV3-1	TRBD1	TRBJ2-5	.	CASSQAGQGARETQYF	TGTGCCAGCAGCCAAGCGGGACAGGGGGCGCGGGAGACCCAGTACTTC
TRBV28	TRBD2	TRBJ2-7	.	CASSPSGGEGGEQYF	TGTGCCAGCAGTCCTAGCGGGGGCGAGGGGGGCGAGCAGTACTTC
TRBV3-1	.	TRBJ2-5	many	CASTPALVGQETQYF	TGTGCCAGCACCCCAGCTCTAGTTGGCCAAGAGACCCAGTACTTC
TRBV7-9	.	TRBJ1-1	.	CASSPRTSFF	TGTGCCAGCAGCCCCCGAACCTCCTTCTTT
TRBV9	TRBD1	TRBJ2-7	few	CASSVNGDSYEQYF	TGTGCCAGCAGCGTAAACGGGGACAGCTACGAGCAGTACTTC
TRBV9	.	TRBJ1-1	few	CASSLLTGRNTEAFF	TGTGCCAGCAGCTTGCTGACAGGTAGGAACACTGAAGCTTTCTTT
TRBV12-3/TRBV12-4	TRBD1	TRBJ2-6	few	CASSATTGGFGANVLTF	TGTGCCAGCAGTGCGACCACAGGGGGCTTTGGGGCCAACGTCCTGACTTTC
TRBV7-3	.	TRBJ2-3	.	CASSLAAYTDTQYF	TGTGCCAGCAGCTTAGCGGCCTACACAGATACGCAGTATTTT
TRBV12-3/TRBV12-4	.	TRBJ2-4	many	CASTQDGDAKNIQYF	TGTGCCAGCACCCAGGATGGGGATGCCAAAAACATTCAGTACTTC
TRBV5-1	TRBD1	TRBJ1-2	.	CASSSRDRDVDGYTF	TGCGCCAGCAGCTCCCGGGACAGGGACGTTGATGGCTACACCTTC
TRBV11-2	.	TRBJ2-2	few	CASSLKGRGTGELFF	TGTGCCAGCAGCTTAAAGGGGCGAGGGACCGGGGAGCTGTTTTTT
TRBV6-5	.	TRBJ1-5	many	CASSYWGTNQPQHF	TGTGCCAGCAGTTATTGGGGCACCAATCAGCCCCAGCATTTT
TRBV28	.	TRBJ2-7	many	CASSYGGITSYEQYF	TGTGCCAGCAGTTATGGCGGGATTACCTCCTACGAGCAGTACTTC
TRBV19	.	TRBJ1-5	.	CASSVDTPSNQPQHF	TGTGCCAGTAGTGTCGACACCCCAAGCAATCAGCCCCAGCATTTT
TRBV28	TRBD2	TRBJ2-1	.	CASSLWGSGTYNEQFF	TGTGCCAGCAGTTTATGGGGTAGCGGGACCTACAATGAGCAGTTCTTC
TRBV18	.	TRBJ2-7	few	CASSLVKRTYEQYF	TGTGCCAGCTCACTAGTTAAGCGTACCTACGAGCAGTACTTC
TRBV6-1	.	TRBJ1-1	many	CASVGGGSGTEAFF	TGTGCCAGCGTCGGAGGGGGTAGTGGCACTGAAGCTTTCTTT
TRBV20-1	TRBD1	TRBJ2-4	.	CSAFRTGGAKNIQYF	TGCAGTGCTTTCAGGACAGGGGGGGCCAAAAACATTCAGTACTTC
TRBV19	TRBD1	TRBJ2-2	few	CASSNRDRGIGELFF	TGTGCCAGTAGTAACCGGGACAGGGGCATCGGGGAGCTGTTTTTT
TRBV18	TRBD1	TRBJ2-5	.	CASAGQDQETQYF	TGTGCCAGCGCGGGACAGGACCAAGAGACCCAGTACTTC
TRBV28	TRBD1	TRBJ2-5	.	CASRRDRAFQETQYF	TGTGCCAGCAGACGGGACAGGGCCTTCCAAGAGACCCAGTACTTC
TRBV28	.	TRBJ2-5	many	CASSLSGGWQETQYF	TGTGCCAGCAGTTTATCAGGAGGGTGGCAAGAGACCCAGTACTTC